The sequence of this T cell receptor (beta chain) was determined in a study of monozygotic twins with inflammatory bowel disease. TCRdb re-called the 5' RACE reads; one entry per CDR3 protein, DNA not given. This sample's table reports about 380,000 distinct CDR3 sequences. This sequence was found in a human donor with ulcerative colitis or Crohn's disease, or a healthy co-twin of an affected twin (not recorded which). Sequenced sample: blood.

The CDR3 region is CASSEGQSTNEKLFF. This chain links TRBV7-9 with TRBJ1-4; TCRdb's D call of TRBD1 is untestable without DNA. CDR1 is SEHNR, CDR2 FQNEAQ, per germline (reference sequence). This CDR3 is 15 amino acids long.